One and the same sample provided the 32 T cell receptor beta chains below, sequenced in a study of early T cells in non-severe SARS-CoV-2 infection. TCRdb analysed the 5' RACE reads with MiXCR anew, one entry per CDR3 protein. This table holds 75,000 to 80,000 distinct CDR3 sequences, 10% to 12% found once. The material was whole blood, obtained at baseline. Every receptor here comes from an adult who was a healthcare worker with PCR-confirmed SARS-CoV-2 infection or an uninfected control (not recorded which).

This clonotype was observed a handful of times. The chain has TRBV12-3 or TRBV12-4 and TRBJ1-2, with D tentatively TRBD1 (6 bases). The V end lost 6 bases, the J end lost 6 bases, and 17 bases lay between the germline ends. The length of the CDR3 is 14 residues. Here the CDR3 reads CASSLNRASDGYTF. CDR3 DNA sequence: TGTGCCAGCAGCCTAAACAGGGCTAGCGATGGCTACACCTTC.

This clonotype showed up many times. CDR3 nucleotides: TGTGCCAGCAGCTCCAAGGACAGGGCAACAGCCAATCAGCCCCAGCATTTT. This sequence encodes CASSSKDRATANQPQHF. This rearrangement joins TRBV7-4 to TRBJ1-5, with 8 bases lining up with TRBD1. Germline V gene lookup returns CDR1 SGHVT and CDR2 SQSDAQ. The V gene end was trimmed by 4 bases and the J gene end by 3 bases; junction bases not matched to a gene: 11. CDR3 length equals 17 residues.

This clonotype was counted only a few times. This chain joins TRBV5-1 and TRBJ1-1; D is perhaps TRBD1 (5 bases). Per germline, CDR1 SGHRS and CDR2 YFSETQ. The ends were cut back, 3 bases at V and 4 bases at J, with 16 bases in the middle. The CDR3 consists of 15 residues. CDR3 in amino acids: CASSSDTPVGTEAFF. The CDR3 nucleotides are TGCGCCAGCAGCTCGGACACCCCCGTAGGCACTGAAGCTTTCTTT.

In its sample, this clonotype was seen many times. The chain links TRBV6-2 or TRBV6-3 to TRBJ2-7, with D maybe TRBD2 (6 bases). Per the germline V gene, CDR1 is MNHEY and CDR2 is SVGEGT. This CDR3 contains 14 residues. The V end lost 4 bases, the J end lost 2 bases, and 12 bases lay between the germline ends. The DNA for the CDR3 is TGTGCCAGCAGTTTGGGACTGGGAACCTACGAGCAGTACTTC. Protein: CASSLGLGTYEQYF.

In its sample, this clonotype was seen many times. The V and J genes are TRBV7-8 and TRBJ2-2; tentatively, D is TRBD2 (5 bases). Germline CDR1 reads SGHVS; CDR2 reads FQNEAQ. The CDR3 is 17 amino acids. Trimming removed 2 bases at V and 6 bases at J, with 19 bases between. In DNA, the CDR3 is TGTGCCAGCAGCTTACCCGAAGGACTGCTAAGCTCCGGGGAGCTGTTTTTT. This gives the protein CASSLPEGLLSSGELFF.

Only a few counts were recorded for this clonotype. The V and J genes are TRBV7-9 and TRBJ1-6; 8 bases match TRBD1. This CDR3 region has 15 residues. V shed 6 bases, J shed 5 bases, and the junction held 6 bases outside the gene matches. Per the germline V gene, CDR1 is SEHNR and CDR2 is FQNEAQ (reference sequence). The CDR3 is CASSSLTGDNSPLHF. The CDR3 region has the DNA TGTGCCAGCAGTTCCCTGACAGGGGATAATTCACCCCTCCACTTT.

The J gene is TRBJ2-3, the V gene TRBV29-1, with TRBD2 matching over 13 bases. Germline CDR1 and CDR2: SQVTM and ANQGSEA. The CDR3 runs 14 residues. Trimming cost V 7 bases and J 5 bases; bases outside gene matches: 6. CDR3 protein: CSGTSGGALDTQYF. CDR3 nucleotide sequence: TGCAGCGGAACTAGCGGGGGGGCTTTAGATACGCAGTATTTT.

This clonotype was counted only a few times. The genes are TRBV25-1 and TRBJ2-5, with TRBD2 matching 7 bases. Germline CDR1 is MGHDK and CDR2 is SYGVNS. CDR3 length: 14 amino acids. Losses at the gene ends were 1 base for V and 5 bases for J; bases not matched to a gene: 4. CDR3 sequence: CASSEFGEGETQYF. The CDR3 coding sequence is TGTGCCAGCAGTGAATTCGGGGAGGGGGAGACCCAGTACTTC.

This clonotype was counted only a few times. The chain is built from TRBV12-3 or TRBV12-4 and TRBJ2-5; D is perhaps TRBD1 or TRBD2 (6 bases each). The CDR3 is 15 amino acids. The V and J ends lost 10 bases and 4 bases respectively, with 22 bases between them. CDR3 in DNA: TGTGCCATCAGCAGGGGTTCGGGGGCAACAGAGACCCAGTACTTC. Translating it yields CAISRGSGATETQYF.

The chain has TRBV28 and TRBJ2-1; a possible D gene is TRBD2 (6 bases). From germline, CDR1 is MDHEN and CDR2 SYDVKM. This CDR3 is 15 amino acids long. The germline V and J ends were trimmed by 7 bases and 0 bases, with 13 bases remaining between them. CDR3 amino acids: CASTTGLDSYNEQFF. For the CDR3, the DNA is TGTGCCAGCACCACGGGACTCGACTCCTACAATGAGCAGTTCTTC.

This clonotype was seen many times. The rearrangement joins TRBV2 to TRBJ2-1; 9 positions agree with TRBD2. Germline CDR1 SNHLY, CDR2 FYNNEI. The CDR3 contains 14 residues. J gave up 6 bases and V 8 bases, and 8 bases lay outside the gene matches. For the CDR3, the DNA is TGTGCCAGCCTCGGCGGACTAGCGATCAATGAGCAGTTCTTC. Translation gives CASLGGLAINEQFF.

This clonotype was detected a few times. The chain employs TRBV29-1 and TRBJ2-6; D not resolved. V shed 8 bases and J shed 8 bases, with 10 bases lying between them. This CDR3 has 11 residues. Germline lookup yields CDR1 SQVTM and CDR2 ANQGSEA. The CDR3 nucleotides are TGCAGCCCCCATCCCCCCAACGTCCTGACTTTC. This sequence encodes CSPHPPNVLTF.

This clonotype was seen at least ten times. This sequence joins TRBV27 and TRBJ1-2, with TRBD1 identical over 8 bases. V was pared by 8 bases and J by 6 bases, with 8 bases of the junction left unmatched. Germline lookup yields CDR1 MNHEY and CDR2 SMNVEV (reference sequence). CDR3 length: 13 amino acids. Written as DNA, the CDR3 is TGTGCCAGCGGTCGACAGGGGCTCAATGGCTACACCTTC. Protein: CASGRQGLNGYTF.

This clonotype occurred many times. The chain joins TRBV28 to TRBJ1-2; no definite D call. In germline, CDR1 is MDHEN, CDR2 SYDVKM. There are 13 residues in the CDR3. The V gene lost 7 bases and the J gene lost 11 bases, with 20 bases spanning the gap. The CDR3 sequence is CASTPGSHPPYTF. The CDR3 nucleotides are TGTGCCAGCACCCCCGGGAGCCACCCCCCATACACCTTC.

In its sample, this clonotype was seen a few times. The chain combines TRBV5-5 with TRBJ1-1; the D is unclear. The CDR3 is 16 residues long. V was pared by 0 bases and J by 0 bases, with 12 bases between. The germline gives CDR1 SGHKS, CDR2 YYEKEE (reference sequence). The CDR3 loop is CASSLVNEEVNTEAFF. CDR3 DNA sequence: TGTGCCAGCAGCTTGGTTAATGAGGAGGTGAACACTGAAGCTTTCTTT.

This clonotype has only a few counts. This chain joins TRBV20-1 and TRBJ2-7; 9 nucleotides agree with TRBD2. CDR3 size: 14 residues. J lost 0 bases, V lost 6 bases, and 6 bases had no gene match. CDR1 and CDR2 from the germline V gene are DFQATT and SNEGSKA (reference sequence). CDR3 sequence: CSAQIAGVSYEQYF. DNA for the CDR3: TGCAGTGCCCAAATAGCGGGGGTCTCCTACGAGCAGTACTTC.

The chain couples TRBV6-6 to TRBJ1-4; D call uncertain. Between the trimmed V and J ends, which lost 7 bases and 6 bases, there was a span of 15 bases. The CDR3 loop spans 14 amino acids. Germline CDR1 and CDR2: MNHNY and SVGAGI (reference sequence). For the CDR3, the DNA is TGTGCCAGCACCCGCGGACGCCCGGATGAAAAACTGTTTTTT. Residues: CASTRGRPDEKLFF.

The rearrangement links TRBV20-1 to TRBJ2-3, with 8 positions matching TRBD2. There are 16 residues in the CDR3. The germline CDR1 and CDR2 sequences are DFQATT and SNEGSKA (reference sequence). J lost 2 bases, V lost 7 bases, and 14 bases had no gene match. CDR3 protein: CSVVLQRGPSTDTQYF. CDR3 nucleotides: TGCAGTGTGGTCCTGCAGCGGGGGCCCTCCACAGATACGCAGTATTTT.

This clonotype was picked up a small number of times. CDR3 amino acids: CASSLGQGRTGELFF. The CDR3 DNA sequence: TGTGCCAGCAGCTTAGGGCAGGGAAGAACCGGGGAGCTGTTTTTT. The chain recombines TRBV7-2 with TRBJ2-2; maybe TRBD1 (5 bases). The CDR3 extends over 15 amino acids. V was clipped by 1 base and J by 5 bases, with 11 bases between them. Germline V gene sequence: CDR1 SGHTA, CDR2 FQGNSA.

The gene calls are TRBV27 and TRBJ1-5; possible D gene TRBD1, 6 bases. CDR1 MNHEY and CDR2 SMNVEV come from the germline V gene (reference sequence). The CDR3 contains 18 residues. Trimming shortened V by 10 bases and J by 6 bases, and 31 bases separated the two germline ends. The CDR3 sequence is CATSPTLPTQGHSQPQHF. CDR3 DNA sequence: TGTGCCACCTCCCCCACCCTCCCGACGCAGGGACACAGTCAGCCCCAGCATTTT.

Concerning this clonotype itself: Possible read error: a much larger clone is one base away. The J gene is TRBJ1-1, the V gene TRBV2; D is undetermined. Looked up from germline, CDR1 is SNHLY and CDR2 is FYNNEI. This CDR3 has 11 amino acids. CDR3 residues: CTSSKGPEAFF. The CDR3 DNA is TGTACCAGCTCTAAAGGGCCTGAAGCTTTCTTT.

The CDR3 region is CASSPAGRNEQFF. CDR3 DNA: TGTGCCAGCAGCCCCGCCGGACGGAATGAGCAGTTCTTC. The V call is TRBV7-3, the J call TRBJ2-1; unclear D gene. Per the germline V gene, CDR1 is SGHTA and CDR2 is FQGTGA. The CDR3 contains 13 residues. Deletions cut 5 bases from V and 7 bases from J, with 12 bases between.

This chain uses TRBV5-6 with TRBJ2-3, with 8 bases aligning to TRBD2. The length of the CDR3 is 16 residues. The V gene's germline CDR1 is SGHDT and CDR2 YYEEEE. The V gene end was trimmed by 4 bases and the J gene end by 3 bases; junction bases not matched to a gene: 10. The CDR3 DNA is TGTGCCAGCAGCATTCGTCCGGGACTAGGGACAGATACGCAGTATTTT. This translates into CASSIRPGLGTDTQYF.

This rearrangement joins TRBV7-8 to TRBJ2-6; D is ambiguous. CDR1 is SGHVS and CDR2 is FQNEAQ in the germline V gene. V was shortened by 5 bases and J by 0 bases, with 14 bases between the two germline ends. The CDR3 extends over 17 amino acids. The CDR3 region is CASSKDRLGSGANVLTF. The DNA of the CDR3 is TGTGCCAGCAGCAAGGACCGCCTGGGCTCTGGGGCCAACGTCCTGACTTTC.

There are a few counts of this clonotype. The chain has TRBV27 and TRBJ2-7; 9 nucleotides match TRBD1. J lost 2 bases, V lost 1 base, and 12 bases had no gene match. Looked up from germline, CDR1 is MNHEY and CDR2 is SMNVEV (reference sequence). CDR3 size: 18 residues. CDR3 residues: CASSLLGSSGTGTYEQYF. DNA of the CDR3: TGTGCCAGCAGTTTATTGGGCTCTAGTGGGACAGGGACCTACGAGCAGTACTTC.

This clonotype was picked up a small number of times. The V and J genes are TRBV18 and TRBJ2-7; D is possibly TRBD2 (5 bases). The CDR3 loop spans 14 amino acids. Germline loops: CDR1 KGHSH, CDR2 LQKENI. V shed 2 bases and J shed 3 bases, with 11 bases lying between them. DNA for the CDR3: TGTGCCAGCTCACCATCAGTCCGGGGCTACGAGCAGTACTTC. This sequence encodes CASSPSVRGYEQYF. The full variable domain, its missing parts supplied by reference TRBV18 and TRBJ2-7, is NAGVMQNPRHLVRRRGQEARLRCSPMKGHSHVYWYRQLPEEGLKFMVYLQKENIIDESGMPKERFSAEFPKEGPSILRIQQVVRGDSAAYFCASSPSVRGYEQYFGPGTRLTVT.

There are a few counts of this clonotype. The chain has TRBV11-1 and TRBJ2-7; maybe TRBD1 (5 bases). This CDR3 has 14 residues. Germline-derived CDR1 and CDR2 are SGHAT and FQDESV (reference sequence). V lost 1 base, J lost 2 bases, and 9 bases lay in between. CDR3 DNA sequence: TGTGCCAGCAGCTTAGGGGCAGGGCCCTACGAGCAGTACTTC. Its translation is CASSLGAGPYEQYF.

In this sample, this clonotype turned up a few times. The rearrangement uses TRBV6-5 and TRBJ2-7; possibly TRBD2 for D (7 bases). Germline V gives CDR1 MNHEY, CDR2 SVGAGI. V lost 0 bases to trimming and J lost 0 bases, with 15 bases between them. The CDR3 contains 17 residues. The CDR3 sequence: CASSYSARGASSYEQYF. The CDR3 DNA sequence: TGTGCCAGCAGTTACTCGGCTCGGGGGGCGAGCTCCTACGAGCAGTACTTC.

This clonotype was counted only a few times. The V call is TRBV11-1, the J call TRBJ2-6; D uncertain. Deletions cut 5 bases from V and 0 bases from J, with 11 bases between. Per germline, CDR1 SGHAT and CDR2 FQDESV (reference sequence). The CDR3 covers 16 residues. CDR3 sequence (DNA): TGTGCCAGCAGCGTCACGGGCAACTCTGGGGCCAACGTCCTGACTTTC. Amino acid sequence: CASSVTGNSGANVLTF. The full variable domain, its missing parts supplied by reference TRBV11-1 and TRBJ2-6, is EAEVAQSPRYKITEKSQAVAFWCDPISGHATLYWYRQILGQGPELLVQFQDESVVDDSQLPKDRFSAERLKGVDSTLKIQPAELGDSAMYLCASSVTGNSGANVLTFGAGSRLTVL.

This clonotype was recorded many times. This chain connects TRBV20-1 to TRBJ1-1; no definite D call. From germline, CDR1 is DFQATT and CDR2 SNEGSKA (reference sequence). CDR3 length: 12 amino acids. V was cut by 3 bases and J by 3 bases, with 8 bases left in between. CDR3 nucleotides: TGCAGTGCTAGTGAATTAGACACTGAAGCTTTCTTT. Its protein is CSASELDTEAFF.

J is TRBJ1-4 and V is TRBV2, with no clear D. The CDR3 is 15 amino acids. Germline lookup yields CDR1 SNHLY and CDR2 FYNNEI. Trimming removed 6 bases at V and 0 bases at J, with 11 bases between. CDR3 DNA sequence: TGTGCCAGCAGCCCCGACACCACAACTAATGAAAAACTGTTTTTT. Translating gives CASSPDTTTNEKLFF.

This clonotype was detected ten times or more. This chain joins TRBV18 and TRBJ2-3; perhaps TRBD2 as D (6 bases). Germline V gene sequence: CDR1 KGHSH, CDR2 LQKENI. Trimming removed 4 bases at V and 3 bases at J, with 8 bases between. The CDR3 has 13 amino acids. Here the CDR3 reads CASSLEGTDTQYF. CDR3 nucleotides: TGTGCCAGCTCACTGGAGGGAACAGATACGCAGTATTTT. Full variable domain (remainder filled in from reference TRBV18 and TRBJ2-3): NAGVMQNPRHLVRRRGQEARLRCSPMKGHSHVYWYRQLPEEGLKFMVYLQKENIIDESGMPKERFSAEFPKEGPSILRIQQVVRGDSAAYFCASSLEGTDTQYFGPGTRLTVL.